Presented here are 3 T cell receptor beta chains from one specimen sequenced in a study of T cell responses to AZD1222 COVID-19 vaccine. Method: immunoSEQ multiplex PCR; TCRdb's copy keeps in-frame clones and lacks some. The sample contains approximately 130,000 clones, about 94% of which appear only once. Source: peripheral blood, taken on day 0 of AZD1222 vaccination. These receptors originate from an adult in good health.

The V and J genes are TRBV2 and TRBJ1-1; possibly TRBD1 for D (5 bases). The CDR3 is made up of 12 amino acids. The V and J ends lost 8 bases and 7 bases respectively, with 14 bases between them. Germline V gene sequence: CDR1 SNHLY, CDR2 FYNNEI. The CDR3 sequence is CASRTDSLEAFF. CDR3 in DNA: TGTGCCAGCCGGACCGACAGCCTTGAAGCTTTCTTT. Drawing the rest from reference TRBV2 and TRBJ1-1, the complete variable domain is EPEVTQTPSHQVTQMGQEVILRCVPISNHLYFYWYRQILGQKVEFLVSFYNNEISEKSEIFDDQFSVERPDGSNFTLKIRSTKLEDSAMYFCASRTDSLEAFFGQGTRLTVV.

The V and J genes are TRBV3-1 (or the pseudogene TRBV3-2) and TRBJ1-2, with D uncertain. Germline V gene sequence: CDR1 LGHDT, CDR2 YNNKEL (reference sequence). The V end lost 6 bases, the J end lost 1 base, and 6 bases lay between the germline ends. This CDR3 has 12 amino acids. The CDR3 DNA follows: TGTGCCAGCAGGGGATATAACTATGGCTACACCTTC. Its translation is CASRGYNYGYTF.

The chain employs TRBV5-8 and TRBJ1-6; D ambiguous. The germline CDR1 and CDR2 sequences are SGHTS and YDEGEE. This CDR3 is 14 amino acids long. V was shortened by 2 bases and J by 3 bases, with 6 bases between the two germline ends. CDR3 sequence: CASSLNYYNSPLHF. The CDR3, as DNA: TGTGCCAGCAGCTTAAATTACTATAATTCACCCCTCCACTTT. Filled out from reference TRBV5-8 and TRBJ1-6, the complete variable domain reads EAGVTQSPTHLIKTRGQQATLRCSPISGHTSVYWYQQALGLGLQFLLWYDEGEERNRGNFPPRFSGRQFPNYSSELNVNALELEDSALYLCASSLNYYNSPLHFGNGTRLTVT.